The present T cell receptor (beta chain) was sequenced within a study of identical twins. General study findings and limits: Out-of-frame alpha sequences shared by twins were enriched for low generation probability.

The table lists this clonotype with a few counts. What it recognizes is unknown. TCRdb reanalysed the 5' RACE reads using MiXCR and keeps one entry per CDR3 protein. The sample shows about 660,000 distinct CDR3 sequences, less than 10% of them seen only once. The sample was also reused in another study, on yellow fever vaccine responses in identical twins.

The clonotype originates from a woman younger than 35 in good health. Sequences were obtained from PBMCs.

CDR3 in amino acids: CASSPRTSGREGPDTQYF. CDR3 coding DNA: TGTGCCAGCAGCCCACGGACTAGCGGGAGGGAGGGGCCAGATACGCAGTATTTT. V is TRBV3-1 and J is TRBJ2-3; 15 nucleotides agree with TRBD2. The germline V gene has CDR1 LGHDT and CDR2 YNNKEL (reference sequence). This CDR3 contains 18 residues. The junction had 9 bases not matched to a gene; V was cut back by 4 bases and J by 4 bases.